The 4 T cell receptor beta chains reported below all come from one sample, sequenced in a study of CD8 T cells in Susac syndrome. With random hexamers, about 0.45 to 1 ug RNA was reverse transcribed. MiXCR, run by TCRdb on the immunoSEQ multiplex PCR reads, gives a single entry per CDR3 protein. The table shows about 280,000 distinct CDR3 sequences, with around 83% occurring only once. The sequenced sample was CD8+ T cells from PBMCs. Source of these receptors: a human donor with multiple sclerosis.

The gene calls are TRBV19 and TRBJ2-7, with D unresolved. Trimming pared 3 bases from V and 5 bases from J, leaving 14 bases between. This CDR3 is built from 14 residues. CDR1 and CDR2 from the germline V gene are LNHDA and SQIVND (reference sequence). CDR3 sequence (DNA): TGTGCCAGTAGTATTGACCCCAGGAGCCACGAGCAGTACTTC. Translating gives CASSIDPRSHEQYF.

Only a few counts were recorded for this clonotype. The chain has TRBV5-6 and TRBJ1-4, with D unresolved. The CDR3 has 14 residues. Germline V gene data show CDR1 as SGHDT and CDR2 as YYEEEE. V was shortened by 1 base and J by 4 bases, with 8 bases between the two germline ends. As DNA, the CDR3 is TGTGCCAGCAGCTTGTATCAGCTTAATGAAAAACTGTTTTTT. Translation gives CASSLYQLNEKLFF.

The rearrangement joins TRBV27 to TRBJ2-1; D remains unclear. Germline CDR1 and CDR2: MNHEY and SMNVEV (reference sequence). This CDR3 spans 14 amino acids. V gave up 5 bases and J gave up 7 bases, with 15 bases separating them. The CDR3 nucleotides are TGTGCCAGCAGTCTCCTCCGGGCCGAAAATGAGCAGTTCTTC. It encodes CASSLLRAENEQFF.

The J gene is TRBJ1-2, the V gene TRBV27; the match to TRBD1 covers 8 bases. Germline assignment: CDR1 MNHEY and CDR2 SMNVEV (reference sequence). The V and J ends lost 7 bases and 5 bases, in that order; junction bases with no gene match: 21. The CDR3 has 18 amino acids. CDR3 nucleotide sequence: TGTGCCAGCAAAACCCTCCAGGGGACAGGTCTCCAGGCGTATGGCTACACCTTC. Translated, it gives CASKTLQGTGLQAYGYTF.